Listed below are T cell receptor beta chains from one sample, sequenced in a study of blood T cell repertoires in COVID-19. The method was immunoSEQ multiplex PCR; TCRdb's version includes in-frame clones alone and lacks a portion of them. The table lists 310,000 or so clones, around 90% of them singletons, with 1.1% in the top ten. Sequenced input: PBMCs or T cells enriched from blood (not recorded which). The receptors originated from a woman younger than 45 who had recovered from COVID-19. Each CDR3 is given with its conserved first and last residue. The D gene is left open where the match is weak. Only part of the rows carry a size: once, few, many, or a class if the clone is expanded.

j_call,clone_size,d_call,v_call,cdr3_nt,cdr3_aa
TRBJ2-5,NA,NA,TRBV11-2,TGTGCCAGCAGCCTGAGCCTGGGCAAAGAGACCCAGTACTTC,CASSLSLGKETQYF
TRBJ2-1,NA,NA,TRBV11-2,TGTGCCACCATCGGTGAGAACAATGAGCAGTTCTTC,CATIGENNEQFF
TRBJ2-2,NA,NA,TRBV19,TGTGCCAGTAGTATAGGAGGCGCGAACACCGGGGAGCTGTTTTTT,CASSIGGANTGELFF
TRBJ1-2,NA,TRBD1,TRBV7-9,TGTGCCAGCAGTTCCGGGACAGGGTGGGGATCGAGTGGCTACACCTTC,CASSSGTGWGSSGYTF
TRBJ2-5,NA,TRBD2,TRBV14,TGTGCCAGCAGCCCCGGGACTAGCGGGCCTCGGGGGTGGACCCAGTACTTC,CASSPGTSGPRGWTQYF
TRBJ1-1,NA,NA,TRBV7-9,TGTGCCAGCAGCCCGCAGGCGTATCAGACTGAAGCTTTCTTT,CASSPQAYQTEAFF
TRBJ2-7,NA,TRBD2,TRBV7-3,TGTGCCAGCAGCTTTGGGACTAGCGGTTACGAGCAGTACTTC,CASSFGTSGYEQYF
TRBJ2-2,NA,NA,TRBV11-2,TGTGCCAGCAGCTTAGACCCTCTAAACACCGGGGAGCTGTTTTTT,CASSLDPLNTGELFF
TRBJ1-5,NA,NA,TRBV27,TGTGCCAGCAGTTTCGGGGGGCAGGAGAATCAGCCCCAGCATTTT,CASSFGGQENQPQHF
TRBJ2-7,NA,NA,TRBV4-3,TGCGCCAGCAGCCAAGCAATAGGGGATCCCTACGAGCAGTACTTC,CASSQAIGDPYEQYF
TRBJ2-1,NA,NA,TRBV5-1,TGCGCCAGCAGCTTGTGGGGCTCTCGGGAGACTAGCTCCTACAATGAGCAGTTCTTC,CASSLWGSRETSSYNEQFF
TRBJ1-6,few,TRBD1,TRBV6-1,TGTGCCAGCAGTGAACTACAGGGGTATTCACCCCTCCACTTT,CASSELQGYSPLHF
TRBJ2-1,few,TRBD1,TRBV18,TGTGCCAGCTCCGGGACAGGAGCCTACAATGAGCAGTTCTTC,CASSGTGAYNEQFF
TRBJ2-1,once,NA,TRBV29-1,TGCAGCGTTGAAACCCTACTTTCCTACAATGAGCAGTTCTTC,CSVETLLSYNEQFF
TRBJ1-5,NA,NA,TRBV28,TGTGCCAGCAGTTCCGGTAATCAGCCCCAGCATTTT,CASSSGNQPQHF
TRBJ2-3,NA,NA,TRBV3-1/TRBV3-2,TGTGCCAGCAGCCAGCCGTTACAGTATACGCAGTATTTT,CASSQPLQYTQYF
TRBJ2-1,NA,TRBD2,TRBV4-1,TGCGCCAGCAGCCAAGATAATATGCGGGGGGAGGGGTACAATGAGCAGTTCTTC,CASSQDNMRGEGYNEQFF
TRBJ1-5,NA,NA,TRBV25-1,TGTGCCAGCAGTGAGTCAGGATATCAGCCCCAGCATTTT,CASSESGYQPQHF
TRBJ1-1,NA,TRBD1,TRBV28,TGTGCCAGCAGTCCTGTAGGGACAGTCACTGAAGCTTTCTTT,CASSPVGTVTEAFF
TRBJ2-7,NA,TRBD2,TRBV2,TGTGCCAGCAGTGAAGGGGGAGGGGTTGAGCAGTACTTC,CASSEGGGVEQYF
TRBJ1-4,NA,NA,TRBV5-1,TGCGCCAGCAGCTTGAATGGGGCCAAAACAACTAATGAAAAACTGTTTTTT,CASSLNGAKTTNEKLFF
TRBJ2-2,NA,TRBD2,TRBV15,TGTGCCACCAGCAGAGCGGGAGGGCTCGGCGGGGAGCTGTTTTTT,CATSRAGGLGGELFF
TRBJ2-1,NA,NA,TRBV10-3,TGTGCCATCAGTGACTTAGCGGTCGGCTACAATGAGCAGTTCTTC,CAISDLAVGYNEQFF
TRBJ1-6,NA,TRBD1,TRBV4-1,TGCGCCAGCAGTCTCTCCAGGGGGCGCCAGAATTCACCCCTCCACTTT,CASSLSRGRQNSPLHF
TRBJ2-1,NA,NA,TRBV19,TGTGCCAGTAGTATAGATTGGGGACAGACTAGGGGGAATGAGCAGTTCTTC,CASSIDWGQTRGNEQFF
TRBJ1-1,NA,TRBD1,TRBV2,TGTGCCAGCAGTGTAGCTATTGGGACAGGGGACACTGAAGCTTTCTTT,CASSVAIGTGDTEAFF
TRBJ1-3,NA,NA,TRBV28,TGTGCCAGCATCTCGGGGGAAGCAAACACCATATATTTT,CASISGEANTIYF
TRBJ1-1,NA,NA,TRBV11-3,TGTGCCAGCAGCTTAGCTTGGAACACTGAAGCTTTCTTT,CASSLAWNTEAFF
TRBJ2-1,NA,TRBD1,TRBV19,TGTGCCAGTAGTATAGAACGGACAGGGGGGGACTACAATGAGCAGTTCTTC,CASSIERTGGDYNEQFF
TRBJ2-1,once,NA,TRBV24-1,TGTGCCACCAGTGATCCTGGCCGGGGTGAGCAGTTCTTC,CATSDPGRGEQFF
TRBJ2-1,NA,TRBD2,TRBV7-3,TGTGCCAGCAGCACCTCCACTAGCGCCAATGAGCAGTTCTTC,CASSTSTSANEQFF
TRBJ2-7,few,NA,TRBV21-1,TGTGCCAGCAGCAAGGCTAGCGGGAGAGTCTTTCGCTACGAGCAGTACTTC,CASSKASGRVFRYEQYF
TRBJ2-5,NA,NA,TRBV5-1,TGCGCCAGCAGCTTGGACGGACAGCAACAAGAGACCCAGTACTTC,CASSLDGQQQETQYF
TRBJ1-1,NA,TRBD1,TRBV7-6,TGTGCCAGCAGCCCCCAAATTGGGACAGGGAACACTGAAGCTTTCTTT,CASSPQIGTGNTEAFF
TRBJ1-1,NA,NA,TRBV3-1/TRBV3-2,TGTGCCAGCAGCCAACGAGTGGAGGCTTTCTTT,CASSQRVEAFF
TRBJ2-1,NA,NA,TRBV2,TGTGCCAGCTCCGAATCCACGGGATACAATGAGCAGTTCTTC,CASSESTGYNEQFF
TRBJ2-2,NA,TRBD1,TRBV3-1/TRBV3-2,TGTGCCAGCAAACAGGGGGAGAACACCGGGGAGCTGTTTTTT,CASKQGENTGELFF
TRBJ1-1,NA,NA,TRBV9,TGTGCCAGCGCACCGGGACAAAGTAGTCGCCAAAAAGAAGCTTTCTTT,CASAPGQSSRQKEAFF
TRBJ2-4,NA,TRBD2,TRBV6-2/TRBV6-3,TGTGCCAGCAGTCAGAGAGTGGGAGGGGACATTCAGTACTTC,CASSQRVGGDIQYF
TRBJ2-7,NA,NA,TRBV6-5,TGTGCCAGCAGTTACGGGGAGGGGGGCTACGAGCAGTACTTC,CASSYGEGGYEQYF
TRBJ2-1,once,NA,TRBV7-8,TGTGCCAGCAGCCTCCCTAGTAATGAGCAGTTCTTC,CASSLPSNEQFF
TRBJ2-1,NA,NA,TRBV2,TGTGCCACCAAGGGGCAGTCCTACAATGAGCAGTTCTTC,CATKGQSYNEQFF
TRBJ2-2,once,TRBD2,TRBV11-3,TGTGCCAGCAAAGCGGGGTCGAACACCGGGGAGCTGTTTTTT,CASKAGSNTGELFF
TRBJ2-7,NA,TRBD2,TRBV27,TGTGCCAGCAGTCCCCTCGGGGTAGCGGGAGGAGGTGAGCAGTACTTC,CASSPLGVAGGGEQYF
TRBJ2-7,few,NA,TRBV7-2,TGTGCCAGCAGCCTTCGGGAGTGGTACGAGCAGTACTTC,CASSLREWYEQYF
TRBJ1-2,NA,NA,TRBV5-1,TGCGCCAGCAGCTTGACCGTCCCAGGGGATTGGGGTGGCTACACCTTC,CASSLTVPGDWGGYTF
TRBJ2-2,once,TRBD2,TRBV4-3,TGCGCCAGCAGCCTAGCGGGAGCCTTCACCGGGGAGCTGTTTTTT,CASSLAGAFTGELFF
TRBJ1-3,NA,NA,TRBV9,TGTGCCAGCAGCGTAGACAGAATCTCTGGAAACACCATATATTTT,CASSVDRISGNTIYF
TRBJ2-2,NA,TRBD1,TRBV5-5,TGTGCCAGCAGCGTATTACAGGGGGCTACAATCCCCGGGGAGCTGTTTTTT,CASSVLQGATIPGELFF
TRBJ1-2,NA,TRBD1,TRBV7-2,TGTGCCAGCAGCCGCCCGGGACAGGGTATCCATGGCTACACCTTC,CASSRPGQGIHGYTF
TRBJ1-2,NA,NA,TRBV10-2,TGCGCCAGCAGTGAGTCCCGGGGGGCAAGGAATGGCTACACCTTC,CASSESRGARNGYTF